This TCR beta chain derives from a study of cytomegalovirus exposure and HLA in healthy donors. Study-level points and caveats: An observed cluster of highly shared sequence variants was recorded as a likely sequencing artifact.

The ends were cut back, 6 bases at V and 3 bases at J, with 9 bases in the middle. This CDR3 spans 13 amino acids. Germline V gene data show CDR1 as MNHEY and CDR2 as SVGAGI. Use of 60 Vbeta and 13 Jbeta primers characterized the PCR. The assay was immunoSEQ multiplex PCR, and TCRdb's table has in-frame clones only and misses some. The sample has approximately 100,000 clones; around 75% are singletons. As to this clone: The target antigen is unknown.

The specimen was PBMCs. The chain joins TRBV6-5 to TRBJ1-5; D possibly corresponds to TRBD1 (5 bases). This sequence was found in a male donor in good health and CMV-seropositive. CDR3 coding DNA: TGTGCCAGCAGGACAGCTACCAATCAGCCCCAGCATTTT. Translated, it gives CASRTATNQPQHF.